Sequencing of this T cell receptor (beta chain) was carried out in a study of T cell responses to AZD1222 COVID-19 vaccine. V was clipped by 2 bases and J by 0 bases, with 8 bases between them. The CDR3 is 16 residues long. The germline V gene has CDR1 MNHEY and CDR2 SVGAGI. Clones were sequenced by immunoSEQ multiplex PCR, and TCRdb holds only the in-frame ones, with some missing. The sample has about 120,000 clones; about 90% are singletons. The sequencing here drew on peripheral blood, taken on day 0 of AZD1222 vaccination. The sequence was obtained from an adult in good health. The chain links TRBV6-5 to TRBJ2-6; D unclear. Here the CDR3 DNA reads TGTGCCAGCAGTTACCTCAGGAGCTCTGGGGCCAACGTCCTGACTTTC. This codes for CASSYLRSSGANVLTF.